These 25 T cell receptor beta chains were all obtained from the same sample, sequenced in a study of shared clonotypes between healthy human individuals. Some clones are missing from TCRdb's copy, which holds only in-frame ones; the method was immunoSEQ multiplex PCR. The data hold 2.5 million or so clones, with approximately 94% observed a single time. The sequencing input was naive CD4+ T cells sorted from blood. The subset denotes: CD45RA+ positively selected. The receptors stem from a man aged 18 to 29 in good health.

This clone was seen a single time. The rearrangement links TRBV11-2 to TRBJ2-7, with D unclear. CDR3 length: 13 residues. Germline CDR1 and CDR2: SGHAT and FQNNGV. Trimming cost V 5 bases and J 3 bases, with 11 bases left between them. The CDR3 spells CASSMTQHYEQYF. The CDR3 DNA sequence: TGTGCCAGCAGCATGACCCAGCACTACGAGCAGTACTTC.

This sequence joins TRBV30 and TRBJ2-7; possible D gene TRBD1, 5 bases. CDR1 GTSNPN and CDR2 SVGIG come from the germline V gene (reference sequence). The length of the CDR3 is 12 residues. Trimming stripped 3 bases from V and 3 bases from J, with 9 bases between. The DNA for the CDR3 is TGTGCCTGGAGGGGGCTCCACTACGAGCAGTACTTC. It translates to CAWRGLHYEQYF.

V usage is TRBV28 and J usage is TRBJ2-1; D uncertain. Germline CDR1 reads MDHEN; CDR2 reads SYDVKM. V was cut by 3 bases and J by 10 bases, with 10 bases left in between. The CDR3 runs 12 residues. The CDR3 spells CASSLSHWEQFF. The CDR3 DNA is TGTGCCAGCAGTTTGAGCCATTGGGAGCAGTTCTTC. The whole variable domain, remainder taken from reference TRBV28 and TRBJ2-1, is DVKVTQSSRYLVKRTGEKVFLECVQDMDHENMFWYRQDPGLGLRLIYFSYDVKMKEKGDIPEGYSVSREKKERFSLILESASTNQTSMYLCASSLSHWEQFFGPGTRLTVL.

This chain uses TRBV18 with TRBJ2-2, with 9 bases fitting TRBD1. Germline V gives CDR1 KGHSH, CDR2 LQKENI. There are 16 residues in the CDR3. The V and J ends lost 6 bases and 5 bases, in that order; junction bases with no gene match: 10. The CDR3 DNA sequence: TGTGCCAGCTCGCCGGGAGCGACAGGGGGAACCGGGGAGCTGTTTTTT. Protein sequence: CASSPGATGGTGELFF.

This clone is a singleton in its sample. The J gene is TRBJ1-1, the V gene TRBV14; perhaps TRBD1 as D (6 bases). The CDR3 spans 14 residues. In germline, CDR1 is SGHDN, CDR2 FVKESK. The ends were cut back, 5 bases at V and 3 bases at J, with 13 bases in the middle. In DNA, the CDR3 is TGTGCCAGCAGCGGGGGGGCGGTGGACACTGAAGCTTTCTTT. It specifies CASSGGAVDTEAFF.

The gene calls are TRBV29-1 and TRBJ2-7; D is ambiguous. Trimming shortened V by 4 bases and J by 3 bases, and 16 bases separated the two germline ends. Germline loops: CDR1 SQVTM, CDR2 ANQGSEA. The CDR3 length is 14 residues. This CDR3 reads CSVASVGVGYEQYF. The CDR3 coding sequence is TGCAGCGTTGCATCGGTTGGAGTGGGCTACGAGCAGTACTTC.

The chain couples TRBV11-3 to TRBJ1-6; D remains ambiguous. The CDR3 length is 14 residues. V was shortened by 0 bases and J by 7 bases, with 7 bases between the two germline ends. Looked up from germline, CDR1 is SGHNT and CDR2 is YENEEA. CDR3 bases: TGTGCCAGCAGCTTAGACGGCCCGAATTCACCCCTCCACTTT. It specifies CASSLDGPNSPLHF.

The chain couples TRBV30 to TRBJ2-1; 12 bases align to TRBD2. Trimming at V came to 0 bases and at J to 3 bases, leaving 6 bases not matched to a gene. CDR3 length: 17 residues. In germline, CDR1 is GTSNPN, CDR2 SVGIG (reference sequence). CDR3 amino acids: CAWSVTRTSGNYNEQFF. DNA of the CDR3: TGTGCCTGGAGTGTAACTAGGACTAGCGGGAACTACAATGAGCAGTTCTTC.

V usage is TRBV7-2 and J usage is TRBJ2-3; unclear D gene. V dropped 1 base and J dropped 0 bases, with 11 bases sitting between them. The CDR3 sequence is 16 residues long. The germline gives CDR1 SGHTA, CDR2 FQGNSA. The CDR3 sequence: CASSLVRQSSTDTQYF. The CDR3 region has the DNA TGTGCCAGCAGCTTAGTGAGGCAGTCTAGCACAGATACGCAGTATTTT.

This chain uses TRBV2 with TRBJ2-1; 14 bases agree with TRBD2. The germline gives CDR1 SNHLY, CDR2 FYNNEI. The CDR3 has 16 amino acids. V dropped 4 bases and J dropped 9; count of bases not matched to a gene: 8. CDR3 protein: CASSGQTSGRAAEQFF. The CDR3 DNA reads TGTGCCAGCAGTGGCCAGACTAGCGGGAGGGCCGCTGAGCAGTTCTTC.

This sequence joins TRBV18 and TRBJ1-3, with 7 nucleotides matching TRBD1. CDR3 length: 15 amino acids. Germline values: CDR1 KGHSH, CDR2 LQKENI. V shed 6 bases, J shed 0 bases, and the junction held 5 bases outside the gene matches. In DNA form, the CDR3 reads TGTGCCAGCTCCCGGGACAGTAGCTCTGGAAACACCATATATTTT. Its translation is CASSRDSSSGNTIYF.

The chain has TRBV11-2 and TRBJ2-3; tentatively, D is TRBD1 or TRBD2 (6 bases each). This CDR3 contains 16 residues. Between the trimmed V and J ends, which lost 5 bases and 1 base, there was a span of 16 bases. Germline V CDR1 and CDR2: SGHAT, FQNNGV. CDR3: CASSRIGGRGTDTQYF. CDR3 bases: TGTGCCAGCAGCCGAATAGGGGGGCGGGGCACAGATACGCAGTATTTT.

The V call is TRBV10-3, the J call TRBJ1-1; weak D call: TRBD1 (5 bases). The ends were cut back, 5 bases at V and 2 bases at J, with 12 bases in the middle. Germline V lookup: CDR1 ENHRY, CDR2 SYGVKD. This CDR3 has 14 amino acids. The CDR3 nucleotides read TGTGCCATCAGTACGGGACTCTCTAACACTGAAGCTTTCTTT. Translated: CAISTGLSNTEAFF.

The chain is built from TRBV30 and TRBJ2-3; possibly TRBD1 for D (6 bases). V gave up 8 bases and J gave up 5 bases, with 8 bases separating them. Per germline, CDR1 GTSNPN and CDR2 SVGIG (reference sequence). The CDR3 runs 10 residues. The CDR3 nucleotides are TGTGCCCGAGGGGGAGATACGCAGTATTTT. Amino acid sequence: CARGGDTQYF.

The CDR3 sequence: CSDQPHGRNYGYTF. The CDR3 DNA reads as TGCAGCGACCAACCCCACGGACGGAACTATGGCTACACCTTC. This chain links TRBV29-1 with TRBJ1-2; D gene unclear. V shed 7 bases and J shed 2 bases, with 17 bases lying between them. The CDR3 loop spans 14 amino acids. Germline CDR1 is SQVTM and CDR2 is ANQGSEA.

The chain recombines TRBV11-2 with TRBJ1-4, with 9 bases that match TRBD1. The CDR3 is made up of 15 amino acids. The junction had 8 bases not matched to a gene; V was cut back by 4 bases and J by 8 bases. Germline V lookup: CDR1 SGHAT, CDR2 FQNNGV. CDR3 DNA: TGTGCCAGCAGCTCTCGACAGGGGGTTATCGAAAAACTGTTTTTT. Amino acids: CASSSRQGVIEKLFF.

Comments on this clone: The junction and the germline gene differ at one end; a read error may be behind it. The chain recombines TRBV19 with TRBJ2-7; D possibly matches TRBD1 or TRBD2 (5 bases each). Per the germline V gene, CDR1 is LNHDA and CDR2 is SQIVND (reference sequence). The CDR3 runs to 16 residues. The CDR3 DNA reads as TGTGCTAGTAAGAAAGGTGGGGGAGACCGATCTTACGAGCAGTACTTC. This encodes CASKKGGGDRSYEQYF.

The gene calls are TRBV6-4 and TRBJ1-4, with D possibly matching TRBD1 (5 bases). The V gene lost 3 bases and the J gene lost 6 bases, with 11 bases spanning the gap. Germline CDR1 reads MRHNA; CDR2 reads SNTAGT. The CDR3 is made up of 14 amino acids. DNA of the CDR3: TGTGCCAGCAGTGAGTGGCAGGGACATGAAAAACTGTTTTTT. Protein product: CASSEWQGHEKLFF.

V and J are TRBV25-1 and TRBJ1-1; D unresolved. The V end lost 4 bases, the J end lost 0 bases, and 6 bases lay between the germline ends. The CDR3 has 13 residues. Looked up from germline, CDR1 is MGHDK and CDR2 is SYGVNS. The CDR3, as DNA: TGTGCCAGCAGTGCGAGAATGAACACTGAAGCTTTCTTT. Its protein product is CASSARMNTEAFF. Variable domain in full (rest from reference TRBV25-1 and TRBJ1-1): EADIYQTPRYLVIGTGKKITLECSQTMGHDKMYWYQQDPGMELHLIHYSYGVNSTEKGDLSSESTVSRIRTEHFPLTLESARPSHTSQYLCASSARMNTEAFFGQGTRLTVV.

The chain carries TRBV19 and TRBJ2-5; TRBD1 might be the D (6 bases). Germline assignment: CDR1 LNHDA and CDR2 SQIVND (reference sequence). The length of the CDR3 is 16 residues. V shed 2 bases and J shed 0 bases, with 13 bases lying between them. DNA for the CDR3: TGTGCCAGTAGTATATTAAGCGGACAGTACCAAGAGACCCAGTACTTC. As protein: CASSILSGQYQETQYF. The full variable domain, completed using reference TRBV19 and TRBJ2-5, is DGGITQSPKYLFRKEGQNVTLSCEQNLNHDAMYWYRQDPGQGLRLIYYSQIVNDFQKGDIAEGYSVSREKKESFPLTVTSAQKNPTAFYLCASSILSGQYQETQYFGPGTRLLVL.

V and J are TRBV7-2 and TRBJ2-1, with 8 bases lining up with TRBD1. This CDR3 is built from 14 residues. V shed 5 bases and J 6 bases; nucleotides not matched to a gene: 6. Germline V CDR1 and CDR2: SGHTA, FQGNSA. The CDR3 is CASSPQTGGNEQFF. CDR3 in DNA: TGTGCCAGCAGCCCCCAAACAGGGGGCAATGAGCAGTTCTTC. The complete variable domain, with remaining parts taken from reference TRBV7-2 and TRBJ2-1, reads GAGVSQSPSNKVTEKGKDVELRCDPISGHTALYWYRQSLGQGLEFLIYFQGNSAPDKSGLPSDRFSAERTGGSVSTLTIQRTQQEDSAVYLCASSPQTGGNEQFFGPGTRLTVL.

The gene calls are TRBV19 and TRBJ1-6; D is ambiguous. Germline CDR1 is LNHDA and CDR2 is SQIVND (reference sequence). The CDR3 consists of 13 residues. V gave up 3 bases and J gave up 17 bases, with 17 bases separating them. CDR3 protein: CASSMLEGEAFHF. The CDR3, as DNA: TGTGCCAGTAGTATGTTGGAAGGAGAGGCCTTCCACTTT.

In regard to this clone: Additional DNA sequences in this sample encode the identical CDR3. This CDR3 is CASSDPGTSTDTQYF. The CDR3 DNA is TGTGCCAGCAGTGATCCCGGGACTAGCACAGATACGCAGTATTTT. The V and J genes are TRBV2 and TRBJ2-3, with a tentative D call TRBD2 (6 bases). The V gene's germline CDR1 is SNHLY and CDR2 FYNNEI. CDR3 size: 15 residues. The ends were cut back, 3 bases at V and 0 bases at J, with 10 bases in the middle.

The chain joins TRBV21-1 to TRBJ1-6; the table's D call, TRBD1, has no DNA check behind it. TRBV21-1 is annotated as a pseudogene. The CDR3 covers 15 residues. CDR3 coding DNA: TGTGCCAGAAACAACCTGGACAGGGGAAATTCACCCCTCCACTTT. Translation gives CARNNLDRGNSPLHF.

This clone showed up just once. The rearrangement links TRBV5-5 to TRBJ2-7, with D perhaps matching TRBD1 or TRBD2 (5 bases each). The V gene lost 3 bases and the J gene lost 6 bases, with 22 bases spanning the gap. This CDR3 has 16 residues. CDR1 is SGHKS and CDR2 is YYEKEE in the germline V gene (reference sequence). CDR3 sequence reads: CASSSSLRGVGTEQYF. The CDR3 region has the DNA TGTGCCAGCAGCTCCTCTCTAAGAGGGGTGGGTACCGAGCAGTACTTC.